The entry below describes one TCR beta chain. TCR beta from blood CD8+ and CD4+ T cells was sequenced. The V segment lost 6 bases and the J segment 3 bases; nucleotides outside the gene matches: 9. The CDR3 sequence is 14 residues long. Germline V lookup: CDR1 SQVTM, CDR2 ANQGSEA. The source of the sample is a study of CD8 T cells in Susac syndrome. Random hexamers were used to reverse transcribe an amount of about 0.45 to 1 ug RNA. By means of immunoSEQ multiplex PCR, TCR beta CDR3 spanning 54 Vbeta and 13 Jbeta underwent amplification. Via MiXCR, TCRdb re-called the immunoSEQ multiplex PCR reads, giving one row per CDR3 protein. Here the sample spans some 220,000 distinct CDR3 sequences, around 96% being singletons.

The sample taken for sequencing was CD4+ T cells from PBMCs. The TCR sequence derives from a human donor with multiple sclerosis. This chain joins TRBV29-1 and TRBJ2-7; TRBD1 agrees at 9 bases. CDR3 in DNA: TGCAGCGTAGGTCCGGGACAGGGAATCTACGAGCAGTACTTC. This codes for CSVGPGQGIYEQYF.